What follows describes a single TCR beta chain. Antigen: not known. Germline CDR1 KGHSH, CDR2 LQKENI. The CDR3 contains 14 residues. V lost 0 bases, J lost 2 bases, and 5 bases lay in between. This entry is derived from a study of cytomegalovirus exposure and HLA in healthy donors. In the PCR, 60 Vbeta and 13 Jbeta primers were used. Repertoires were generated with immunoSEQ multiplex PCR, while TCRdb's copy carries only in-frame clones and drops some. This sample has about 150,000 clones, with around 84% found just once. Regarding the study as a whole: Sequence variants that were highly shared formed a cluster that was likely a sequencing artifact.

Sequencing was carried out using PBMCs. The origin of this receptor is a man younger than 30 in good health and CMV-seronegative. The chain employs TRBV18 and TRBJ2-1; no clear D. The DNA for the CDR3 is TGTGCCAGCTCACCACCGGCCCCCTACAATGAGCAGTTCTTC. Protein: CASSPPAPYNEQFF.